This TCR beta chain was profiled in a study of cytomegalovirus exposure and HLA in healthy donors (dated by TCRdb to 2016 to 2017). General notes on the study: A later analysis indicated that the 120 validation repertoires were generated on the platform also employed for the 670 or so repertoires of the first cohort. The study aimed to test whether cataloging public T cell receptors could reveal signatures of past pathogen exposure. A separate validation cohort of 100 to 150 different subjects was used in addition to the roughly 670-subject first cohort. To predict cytomegalovirus infection status, the study combined high-throughput TCR immunosequencing, statistical association of individual TCRs with disease status, and machine learning. What the work shows at the level of the full study, not this receptor alone: Cytomegalovirus status was reported to be diagnosed by the classifier with high specificity and sensitivity in both the original and validation cohorts. Most TCR sequences were observed very rarely across donors, whereas some public TCRs were present in many individuals. In vitro tests confirmed that three of the cytomegalovirus-associated TCR beta chains recognize cytomegalovirus antigens. The study gave a list of about 170 TCR beta chains associated with cytomegalovirus. It was suggested by the authors that the approach could potentially be generalized to other disease states and immunological phenotypes. In a later analysis, TCRs clustered in the first cohort were found to also tend to co-occur in the roughly 110 validation repertoires, with about 94% of cluster scores above 0. All 120 or so repertoires were used to score co-occurrence in the validation cohort in a later analysis, because that analysis had no HLA typing for the cohort.

The donors were included in the validation cohort of some 120 subjects, a group kept apart from the roughly 690-subject first cohort. The CDR3 has 14 amino acids, counting the end cysteine and phenylalanine. Just CDR3 DNA is preserved here, 42 bases in frame from base 1. Looking up the germline V gene yields CDR1 SGHDT and CDR2 YYEEEE. Trimming costs V 1 base and J 6 bases, and their ends lie 11 bases apart. On this clone itself: The antigen it binds to is not known. The record has no base qualities; no much larger clone is one base away.

Library construction relied on the immunoSEQ multiplex PCR assay. As for how the authors treated the data: A statistical classification framework was developed to diagnose cytomegalovirus status using the catalog of TCR beta chain sequences. TCRdb mirrors the immuneACCESS table, restricted to in-frame sequences. Some clones are absent from its copies; in checked studies, under half trace to an unresolved V gene, and the reason for the others is unknown. V and J calls and clone size are copied from that table; D and trimming were computed from the DNA. This sample has around 130,000 clones in its table, and more than 75% of those were observed once. Roughly 2% of the sample comes from the top ten.

The source of this sequence is a woman in her twenties or thirties in good health and CMV-seronegative. Sequencing was performed on PBMCs. The chain is made from TRBV5-6 and TRBJ2-1, with TRBD1 as a weak D call on 5 bases. The sequence in DNA is TGTGCCAGCAGCTTGCGACAGTCCGCCAATGAGCAGTTCTTC. It specifies CASSLRQSANEQFF.